This paragraph reports one T cell receptor beta chain. This sample stems from a study of blood T cell repertoires in COVID-19. Germline V gives CDR1 LNHDA, CDR2 SQIVND (reference sequence). Trimming stripped 8 bases from V and 2 bases from J, with 13 bases between. The CDR3 is made up of 14 amino acids. As processed by the authors: Amplifying reference gene primers gave estimates of nucleated cell counts. Clones were read by immunoSEQ multiplex PCR, and TCRdb kept only the in-frame ones, dropping some. V, J and clone size are those of that table, while D and trimming were read from the DNA. The sample carries around 280,000 clones, just under 85% recorded once.

Sequencing input: peripheral blood. The sequence derives from a woman in her fifties or sixties with active or convalescent COVID-19. The chain carries TRBV19 and TRBJ1-3; a weak D match, TRBD1 (6 bases). In nucleotides, the CDR3 is TGTGCCAGTCTGAGGACAGATCCTGGAAACACCATATATTTT. Translation gives CASLRTDPGNTIYF.